These T cell receptor beta chains were read from a single sample in a study of cytomegalovirus exposure and HLA in healthy donors. This table comes from immunoSEQ multiplex PCR, and its TCRdb copy is limited to in-frame clones, with some not included. The top ten clones hold 2% to 2.5% of a sample with about 180,000 clones, more than 65% of them seen once. Sample: PBMCs. These TCRs come from a woman under 40 in good health and CMV-seropositive. The CDR3 runs from the conserved cysteine through the conserved F or W. D genes are given only for firm matches. The size of a clone is reported for some rows only, either as once, few or many, or as a class for expanded clones.

NA	TRBJ1-1	TRBV18	NA	TGTGCCAGCTCACCCCTAACGGGGGGCGGTGAAGCTTTCTTT	CASSPLTGGGEAFF
NA	TRBJ2-1	TRBV2	NA	TGTGCCAGCAGTGAAGTAGTGGTATCCAATGAGCAGTTCTTC	CASSEVVVSNEQFF
NA	TRBJ2-5	TRBV18	TRBD2	TGTGCCAGCTCACCAGGACTAGCGGGGGGGCTCCTAGAGACCCAGTACTTC	CASSPGLAGGLLETQYF
few	TRBJ1-1	TRBV11-2	TRBD1	TGTGCCAGCAGCCCAGGGGGCCGGACGAACACTGAAGCTTTCTTT	CASSPGGRTNTEAFF
NA	TRBJ2-7	TRBV10-3	TRBD2	TGTGCCACGGCAGCCGGGACTAGCGGGGGGGTTCTTTCCTACGAGCAGTACTTC	CATAAGTSGGVLSYEQYF
NA	TRBJ2-3	TRBV5-8	TRBD2	TGTGCCAGCAGCCCAGCCCGGGTGGGACTAGCGGGCCACACAGATACGCAGTATTTT	CASSPARVGLAGHTDTQYF
NA	TRBJ1-4	TRBV6-5	NA	TGTGCCAGCAGTTACGAGGGGACTACAACTAATGAAAAACTGTTTTTT	CASSYEGTTTNEKLFF
NA	TRBJ2-1	TRBV5-4	TRBD2	TGTGCCAGCAGCCGGTGGGGACTAGCCTTGGAGCAGTTCTTC	CASSRWGLALEQFF
once	TRBJ2-5	TRBV4-2	NA	TGTGCCAGCAGCCAAGAGACGGCCCGGGGGGAGACCCAGTACTTC	CASSQETARGETQYF
NA	TRBJ2-2	TRBV7-2	TRBD2	TGTGCCAGCAGCCTTCGAGCGGGGCACACCGGGGAGCTGTTTTTT	CASSLRAGHTGELFF
NA	TRBJ2-7	TRBV5-1	TRBD2	TGCGCCAGCAGCTTGGCGGGACTAGCGGGTTACGAGCAGTACTTC	CASSLAGLAGYEQYF
few	TRBJ2-3	TRBV7-2	NA	TGTGCCAGCAGCTTAGAGTCCCTTGGAGGGGATACGCAGTATTTT	CASSLESLGGDTQYF
NA	TRBJ2-7	TRBV5-5	NA	TGTGCCAGCACTTCCCCGGGACACGGCTACGAGCAGTACTTC	CASTSPGHGYEQYF
NA	TRBJ2-7	TRBV5-4	NA	TGTGCCAGCAGCAGCGAGACCTACGAGCAGTACTTC	CASSSETYEQYF
NA	TRBJ2-1	TRBV7-7	TRBD2	TGTGCCAGCAGCTTGACTAGCGGGGTCAATGAGCAGTTCTTC	CASSLTSGVNEQFF
NA	TRBJ2-7	TRBV28	TRBD1	TGTGCCAGCAGCACACAGGGGGCGTACGAGCAGTACTTC	CASSTQGAYEQYF
NA	TRBJ2-5	TRBV30	NA	TGTGCCTGGAGTCGGATCGGCAGGGTAGGAAAGACCCAGTACTTC	CAWSRIGRVGKTQYF
NA	TRBJ2-5	TRBV5-1	TRBD2	TGCGCCAGCAGCTTGACGGGGGGCCAAGAGACCCAGTACTTC	CASSLTGGQETQYF
few	TRBJ1-1	TRBV28	NA	TGTGCCAGCAGGATCTTAGGACACAAAGCTTTCTTT	CASRILGHKAFF
few	TRBJ1-3	TRBV4-3	NA	TGCGCCAGCAGCCAAGACTACACAGGCCTGTGGGACACCATATATTTT	CASSQDYTGLWDTIYF
NA	TRBJ1-3	TRBV5-1	TRBD1	TGCGCCAGCAGCCCAGAACCGGGACAGGGCGGCACCATATATTTT	CASSPEPGQGGTIYF
NA	TRBJ1-2	TRBV28	NA	TGTGCCAGCAGTTTCAGGGCCCGGGGCTACACCTTC	CASSFRARGYTF
NA	TRBJ2-7	TRBV19	NA	TGTGCCAGTAGTATAGGGGCAGGGATATCCTACGAGCAGTACTTC	CASSIGAGISYEQYF
NA	TRBJ2-5	TRBV28	NA	TGTGCCAGCAGTCACCGGGACATAGAGACCCAGTACTTC	CASSHRDIETQYF
NA	TRBJ1-1	TRBV7-9	NA	TGTGCCAGCAGCTCCGGGGGGACTGAAGCTTTCTTT	CASSSGGTEAFF
few	TRBJ2-7	TRBV30	NA	TGTGCCTGGAGTGTAGAAGGAGGGAGCTCCTCCTACGAGCAGTACTTC	CAWSVEGGSSSYEQYF
few	TRBJ2-7	TRBV6-6	NA	TGTGCCAGCAGCCACGGATCAGGCTACGAGCAGTACTTC	CASSHGSGYEQYF
NA	TRBJ1-2	TRBV7-9	NA	TGTGCGATCACAGGGATGGGTGGCTACACCTTC	CAITGMGGYTF
NA	TRBJ1-5	TRBV6-5	TRBD1	TGTGCCAGCAGCTGGACAGGGGGCAATCAGCCCCAGCATTTT	CASSWTGGNQPQHF
few	TRBJ2-2	TRBV27	NA	TGTGCCAGCAGTTTAGGGCTGCCCAGGGGTCGTTCCGGGGAGCTGTTTTTT	CASSLGLPRGRSGELFF
few	TRBJ2-7	TRBV27	NA	TGTGCCAGCAGAGCCGGACTCGCCTACGAGCAGTACTTC	CASRAGLAYEQYF
many	TRBJ2-1	TRBV15	NA	TGTGCCACCAGCAGAGATGGTGACAGCAATGAGCAGTTCTTC	CATSRDGDSNEQFF
NA	TRBJ2-7	TRBV28	TRBD2	TGTGCCAGCAGTTCTATAGCGGGGGGGCGCGAGCAGTACTTC	CASSSIAGGREQYF
NA	TRBJ2-7	TRBV2	TRBD1	TGTGCCAGCAGGGCCGGGACAGAGTCCTACGAGCAGTACTTC	CASRAGTESYEQYF
NA	TRBJ1-2	TRBV6-1	NA	TGTGCCAGCACCGGGACACCTTCTTACTATGGCTACACCTTC	CASTGTPSYYGYTF
NA	TRBJ1-1	TRBV6-4	NA	TGTGCCAGCAGCGCCCAGGGGATCCCGGGGACTGAAGCTTTCTTT	CASSAQGIPGTEAFF
NA	TRBJ2-7	TRBV28	NA	TGTGCCAGCAGCCTCGCGGTTCGGAGGGAGCAGTACTTC	CASSLAVRREQYF
NA	TRBJ2-5	TRBV27	TRBD1	TGTGCCAGCAGGGTTACAGGGGGCAGGGAGACCCAGTACTTC	CASRVTGGRETQYF
NA	TRBJ2-7	TRBV6-1	TRBD1	TGTGCCAGCAGTGAAGGGGGGACAGGGGCCTACGAGCAGTACTTC	CASSEGGTGAYEQYF
NA	TRBJ1-6	TRBV5-4	TRBD1	TGTGCCAGCAGCTCGGGACAGGGGGCCAATTCACCCCTCCACTTT	CASSSGQGANSPLHF
NA	TRBJ2-2	TRBV12-5	NA	TGTGCTAGTGGTTCCCGCGGCGGGCTGAACACCGGGGAGCTGTTTTTT	CASGSRGGLNTGELFF